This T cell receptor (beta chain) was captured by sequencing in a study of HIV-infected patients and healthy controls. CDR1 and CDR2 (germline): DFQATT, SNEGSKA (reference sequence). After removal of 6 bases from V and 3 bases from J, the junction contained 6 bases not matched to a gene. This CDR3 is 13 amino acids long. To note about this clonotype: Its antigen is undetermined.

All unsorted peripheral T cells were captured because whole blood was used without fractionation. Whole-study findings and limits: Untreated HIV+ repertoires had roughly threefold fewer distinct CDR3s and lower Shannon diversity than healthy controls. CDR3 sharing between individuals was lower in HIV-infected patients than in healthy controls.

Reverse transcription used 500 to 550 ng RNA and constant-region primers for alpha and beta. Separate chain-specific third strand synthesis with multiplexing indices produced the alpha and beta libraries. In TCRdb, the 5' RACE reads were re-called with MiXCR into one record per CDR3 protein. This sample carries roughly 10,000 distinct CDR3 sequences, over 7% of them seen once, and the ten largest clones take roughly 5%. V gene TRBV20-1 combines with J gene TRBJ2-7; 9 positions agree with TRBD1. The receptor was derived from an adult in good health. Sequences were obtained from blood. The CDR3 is CSARPGQGYEQYF. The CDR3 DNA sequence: TGCAGTGCCAGGCCGGGACAGGGCTACGAGCAGTACTTC.